Shown below are 18 T cell receptor beta chains from a single sample sequenced in a study of memory CD4+ T cells and cytomegalovirus serostatus. Data came from immunoSEQ multiplex PCR; TCRdb stores just in-frame clones and leaves some out. Of under 50,000 clones listed, roughly 78% are singletons. Single viable CD3+CD4+CD8-CD45RO+ cells were sorted as the memory CD4+ T cells. The sequenced sample consisted of memory CD4+ T cells from blood. The receptors originated from an adult in good health and CMV-seronegative.

This chain uses TRBV19 with TRBJ1-6, with D uncertain. V was cut by 1 base and J by 8 bases, with 12 bases left in between. Germline lookup yields CDR1 LNHDA and CDR2 SQIVND (reference sequence). The length of the CDR3 is 15 residues. In DNA, the CDR3 is TGTGCCAGTAGTATAGGAGGGCACGGCGATTCACCCCTCCACTTT. Encoded protein: CASSIGGHGDSPLHF. Full variable domain (remainder filled in from reference TRBV19 and TRBJ1-6): DGGITQSPKYLFRKEGQNVTLSCEQNLNHDAMYWYRQDPGQGLRLIYYSQIVNDFQKGDIAEGYSVSREKKESFPLTVTSAQKNPTAFYLCASSIGGHGDSPLHFGNGTRLTVT.

The V and J genes are TRBV12-5 and TRBJ2-5; TRBD1 matches at 8 bases. The CDR3 extends over 16 amino acids. CDR1 and CDR2 from the germline V gene are LGHNT and FRNRAP. The V segment lost 1 base and the J segment 5 bases; nucleotides outside the gene matches: 9. CDR3 DNA sequence: TGTGCTAGTGGTTTGGGCGGACAGGGTGCGGGTGAGACCCAGTACTTC. Translating it yields CASGLGGQGAGETQYF. The complete variable domain, with remaining parts taken from reference TRBV12-5 and TRBJ2-5, reads DARVTQTPRHKVTEMGQEVTMRCQPILGHNTVFWYRQTMMQGLELLAYFRNRAPLDDSGMPKDRFSAEMPDATLATLKIQPSEPRDSAVYFCASGLGGQGAGETQYFGPGTRLLVL.

The chain couples TRBV5-1 to TRBJ2-3, with D maybe TRBD1 (5 bases). In germline, CDR1 is SGHRS, CDR2 YFSETQ. CDR3 length: 14 amino acids. Trimming took off 0 bases at V and 2 bases at J, with 7 bases between the two ends. The CDR3 DNA sequence: TGCGCCAGCAGCTTGGGGACATTCACAGATACGCAGTATTTT. Translation: CASSLGTFTDTQYF.

The chain uses TRBV6-1 and TRBJ1-2; 8 nucleotides align to TRBD1. Germline V CDR1 and CDR2: MNHNS, SASEGT. The J segment lost 8 bases and the V segment lost 1 base, leaving 6 bases of the junction unmatched. This CDR3 spans 14 amino acids. In DNA form, the CDR3 reads TGTGCCAGCAGTGAAGGAGCAGGGGGCTGGGGCTACACCTTC. It encodes CASSEGAGGWGYTF.

The chain joins TRBV5-6 to TRBJ2-1, with 9 bases lining up with TRBD1. CDR3 length: 15 residues. Trimming cost V 4 bases and J 3 bases; bases outside gene matches: 5. Germline V CDR1 and CDR2: SGHDT, YYEEEE. CDR3 nucleotides: TGTGCCAGCAGCCCGGGGACAGGGTACTACAATGAGCAGTTCTTC. Residues: CASSPGTGYYNEQFF.

V usage is TRBV5-6 and J usage is TRBJ1-5; weak D call: TRBD1 (6 bases). The germline gives CDR1 SGHDT, CDR2 YYEEEE. The ends were cut back, 2 bases at V and 3 bases at J, with 12 bases in the middle. This CDR3 region has 15 residues. CDR3 amino acids: CASSLSWDTNQPQHF. CDR3 nucleotide sequence: TGTGCCAGCAGCTTAAGCTGGGACACCAATCAGCCCCAGCATTTT. The whole variable domain, filled in from reference TRBV5-6 and TRBJ1-5, reads DAGVTQSPTHLIKTRGQQVTLRCSPKSGHDTVSWYQQALGQGPQFIFQYYEEEERQRGNFPDRFSGHQFPNYSSELNVNALLLGDSALYLCASSLSWDTNQPQHFGDGTRLSIL.

The chain has TRBV7-9 and TRBJ1-5; D is uncertain. The CDR3 is 15 residues long. Trimming removed 5 bases from V and 2 bases from J, with 13 bases in between. Looked up from germline, CDR1 is SEHNR and CDR2 is FQNEAQ (reference sequence). The CDR3: CASSPPGIGNQPQHF. The CDR3 DNA follows: TGTGCCAGCAGCCCACCGGGAATTGGCAATCAGCCCCAGCATTTT.

This clone has only a few counts. The rearrangement links TRBV4-2 to TRBJ1-2, with 11 bases aligning to TRBD1. Germline loops: CDR1 LGHNA, CDR2 YNFKEQ. The V segment lost 3 bases and the J segment 7 bases; nucleotides outside the gene matches: 19. The CDR3 sequence is 19 residues long. CDR3 sequence reads: CASSHNLGAPGTGGVGYTF. CDR3 coding DNA: TGTGCCAGCAGCCATAACCTAGGGGCGCCCGGGACAGGGGGAGTTGGCTACACCTTC.

The V gene is TRBV14, the J gene TRBJ1-2, with 7 bases identical to TRBD1. The trim removed 4 bases at V and 3 bases at J, leaving 2 bases unmatched. The CDR3 has 13 residues. Germline CDR1 reads SGHDN; CDR2 reads FVKESK. The CDR3 DNA reads as TGTGCCAGCAGCCCGGGACAGCACTATGGCTACACCTTC. This translates into CASSPGQHYGYTF.

The V call is TRBV11-2, the J call TRBJ2-5, with unresolved D. Between the trimmed V and J ends, which lost 1 base and 1 base, there was a span of 7 bases. Germline V gene sequence: CDR1 SGHAT, CDR2 FQNNGV. The CDR3 extends over 14 amino acids. The CDR3 sequence: CASSLGVRQETQYF. The CDR3 DNA reads as TGTGCCAGCAGCTTAGGGGTCCGCCAAGAGACCCAGTACTTC.

The chain joins TRBV6-1 to TRBJ1-2, with D perhaps matching TRBD1 (5 bases). From germline, CDR1 is MNHNS and CDR2 SASEGT. Trimming left V 3 bases short and J 6 bases short, with 5 bases between. The length of the CDR3 is 11 residues. The CDR3: CASSDRDGYTF. The CDR3 DNA reads as TGTGCCAGCAGTGACAGGGATGGCTACACCTTC.

This clone was detected only once. The chain is built from TRBV19 and TRBJ1-5; tentative D call: TRBD1 (5 bases). Trimming stripped 3 bases from V and 5 bases from J, with 11 bases between. CDR1 LNHDA and CDR2 SQIVND come from the germline V gene (reference sequence). The CDR3 has 14 residues. The CDR3 spells CASSILQEHQPQHF. In DNA, the CDR3 is TGTGCCAGTAGTATTTTACAGGAGCATCAGCCCCAGCATTTT. Supplemented by reference TRBV19 and TRBJ1-5, the full variable domain reads DGGITQSPKYLFRKEGQNVTLSCEQNLNHDAMYWYRQDPGQGLRLIYYSQIVNDFQKGDIAEGYSVSREKKESFPLTVTSAQKNPTAFYLCASSILQEHQPQHFGDGTRLSIL.

The rearrangement joins TRBV11-1 to TRBJ2-3, with D hard to call. The CDR3 totals 12 residues. With 6 bases removed from V and 6 bases from J, the gap between germline ends came to 10 bases. Germline assignment: CDR1 SGHAT and CDR2 FQDESV (reference sequence). The chain's CDR3 is CASSRTSDTQYF. The CDR3 DNA reads as TGTGCCAGCAGTCGGACGTCCGATACGCAGTATTTT.

The chain uses TRBV13 and TRBJ2-5, with TRBD2 matching over 11 bases. The germline V gene has CDR1 PRHDT and CDR2 FYEKMQ (reference sequence). The CDR3 length is 17 residues. V dropped 4 bases and J dropped 0; count of bases not matched to a gene: 7. In DNA, the CDR3 is TGTGCCAGCAGCTCAGAAGCGACTAGCGGGGACCAAGAGACCCAGTACTTC. It is translated as CASSSEATSGDQETQYF.

The CDR3: CAWRQSGLDPFNYGYTF. Here the CDR3 DNA reads TGTGCCTGGAGACAGTCGGGGTTGGACCCATTTAACTATGGCTACACCTTC. V gene TRBV30 combines with J gene TRBJ1-2; D not certain. Germline lookup yields CDR1 GTSNPN and CDR2 SVGIG (reference sequence). The CDR3 is made up of 17 amino acids. V lost 3 bases, J lost 1 base, and 21 bases lay in between.

This clone came up a few times. This chain links TRBV5-1 with TRBJ2-1; 9 nucleotides match TRBD2. Per the germline V gene, CDR1 is SGHRS and CDR2 is YFSETQ. This CDR3 has 16 amino acids. V shed 3 bases and J 8 bases; nucleotides not matched to a gene: 12. The CDR3 protein is CASSWLAGGPTDEQFF. For the CDR3, the DNA is TGCGCCAGCAGCTGGCTGGCGGGGGGGCCTACCGATGAGCAGTTCTTC.

V is TRBV14 and J is TRBJ2-3, with a weak D call TRBD1 (6 bases). This CDR3 has 15 residues. Germline V gene lookup returns CDR1 SGHDN and CDR2 FVKESK. V was cut by 1 base and J by 3 bases, with 11 bases left in between. The CDR3 DNA is TGTGCCAGCAGCCAAGTTACAGGGAATACAGATACGCAGTATTTT. Its translation: CASSQVTGNTDTQYF.

This rearrangement joins TRBV15 to TRBJ2-1; no definite D call. Per germline, CDR1 LNHNV and CDR2 YYDKDF (reference sequence). Trimming took 2 bases from V and 5 from J, leaving 22 bases between them. The CDR3 runs 18 residues. The DNA for the CDR3 is TGTGCCACCAGCAGACCCTATCCTCGGCAATTACCTAACAATGAGCAGTTCTTC. The encoded protein is CATSRPYPRQLPNNEQFF. Based on the CDR3 plus reference TRBV15 and TRBJ2-1, the full variable domain is DAMVIQNPRYQVTQFGKPVTLSCSQTLNHNVMYWYQQKSSQAPKLLFHYYDKDFNNEADTPDNFQSRRPNTSFCFLDIRSPGLGDTAMYLCATSRPYPRQLPNNEQFFGPGTRLTVL.